This TCR beta chain was sequenced in a study of blood T cell repertoires in COVID-19. Across the study: The United States, Italy and Spain provided the acute and convalescent COVID-19 samples. Nucleic acid was either cDNA or gDNA, and it came from T cells, B-cell-depleted T cells, or PBMCs.

Per the authors' pipeline: Reference gene primer amplification yielded estimated nucleated cell counts. Generated by immunoSEQ multiplex PCR, the TCRdb table keeps only in-frame clones and is missing some. From that table come the V and J calls and clone size; the DNA was used to work out D and trimming. This table holds approximately 260,000 clones, approximately 84% found once. Assignments of participants to cohorts depended upon their own reported clinical history. The CDR3 covers 14 residues. V lost 5 bases, J lost 7 bases, and 4 bases stayed unmatched. Germline CDR1 is SGHTA and CDR2 is FQGNSA. The chain is built from TRBV7-2 and TRBJ2-2, with 10 bases aligning to TRBD2. Sequenced material: PBMCs or T cells enriched from blood (not recorded which). This TCR came from a woman aged 45 to 65 who had been exposed to COVID-19. CDR3 amino acids: CASSVSGGSGELFF. The CDR3 DNA sequence: TGTGCCAGCAGCGTTAGCGGGGGGAGCGGGGAGCTGTTTTTT.